Detailed here is one T cell receptor (beta chain). Sequencing was performed with immunoSEQ multiplex PCR; in TCRdb, only in-frame clones are kept and a portion is missing. This table has 70,000 or so clones, 75% to 80% appearing once. This sample was taken from a study of blood T cell repertoires in COVID-19. Overall study context: Sample material is recorded as cDNA or gDNA derived from T cells, B-cell-depleted T cells, or PBMCs.

This CDR3 is built from 14 residues. CDR1 is GTSNPN, CDR2 SVGIG, per germline (reference sequence). After removal of 7 bases from V and 5 bases from J, the junction contained 11 bases not matched to a gene. The chain employs TRBV30 and TRBJ1-2, with TRBD1 matching over 9 bases. The clonotype originates from a human donor in a cohort sampled during active COVID-19. Sequenced sample: peripheral blood. CDR3 in amino acids: CASLTGGAGYGYTF. The CDR3 bases are TGTGCCTCTCTTACAGGGGGCGCAGGGTATGGCTACACCTTC.